One and the same sample provided the 10 T cell receptor beta chains below, sequenced in a study of cytotoxic CD8 clonotypes in ibrutinib-treated CLL. The table came from immunoSEQ multiplex PCR; TCRdb's copy has only in-frame clones and leaves some out. Found here are around 160,000 clones, approximately 77% of them singletons; the top ten hold around 2.1%. Specimen: PBMCs, collected after 12 months of ibrutinib treatment. The source is a human donor with chronic lymphocytic leukemia.

The rearrangement links TRBV7-9 to TRBJ2-3; 8 bases match TRBD2. Unmatched junction bases numbered 5, after V lost 1 base and J lost 2 bases. The CDR3 runs to 16 residues. Germline loops: CDR1 SEHNR, CDR2 FQNEAQ (reference sequence). DNA for the CDR3: TGTGCCAGCAGCTTAGGTAGCGGGGTTGTCACAGATACGCAGTATTTT. It translates to CASSLGSGVVTDTQYF. The full variable domain, rest sourced from reference TRBV7-9 and TRBJ2-3, is DTGVSQNPRHKITKRGQNVTFRCDPISEHNRLYWYRQTLGQGPEFLTYFQNEAQLEKSRLLSDRFSAERPKGSFSTLEIQRTEQGDSAMYLCASSLGSGVVTDTQYFGPGTRLTVL.

The chain links TRBV7-9 to TRBJ1-4; 7 nucleotides line up with TRBD1. The V segment lost 1 base and the J segment 7 bases; nucleotides outside the gene matches: 9. Germline V CDR1 and CDR2: SEHNR, FQNEAQ (reference sequence). CDR3 length: 16 amino acids. CDR3 in amino acids: CASSLVLTGSGEKLFF. The CDR3 DNA reads as TGTGCCAGCAGCTTAGTTTTGACAGGGTCAGGTGAAAAACTGTTTTTT.

The J gene is TRBJ2-1, the V gene TRBV11-2, with D possibly being TRBD1 or TRBD2 (5 bases each). The CDR3 sequence is 15 residues long. Trimming left V 5 bases short and J 4 bases short, with 15 bases between. The germline V gene has CDR1 SGHAT and CDR2 FQNNGV. The CDR3 DNA reads TGTGCCAGCAGCCCTGCCCTGGGGGTTTACAATGAGCAGTTCTTC. Encoded protein: CASSPALGVYNEQFF.

CDR3 nucleotide sequence: TGCGCCAGCAGCTTGGGGGGTAGGATGACCTACAATGAGCAGTTCTTC. Translation gives CASSLGGRMTYNEQFF. The chain couples TRBV5-1 to TRBJ2-1, with D unclear. Germline CDR1 is SGHRS and CDR2 is YFSETQ. Trimming shortened V by 0 bases and J by 2 bases, and 12 bases separated the two germline ends. This CDR3 contains 16 residues. The entire variable domain, with the rest obtained from reference TRBV5-1 and TRBJ2-1, is as follows: KAGVTQTPRYLIKTRGQQVTLSCSPISGHRSVSWYQQTPGQGLQFLFEYFSETQRNKGNFPGRFSGRQFSNSRSEMNVSTLELGDSALYLCASSLGGRMTYNEQFFGPGTRLTVL.

V gene TRBV6-5 combines with J gene TRBJ2-3; TRBD1 might be the D (6 bases). CDR3 length equals 15 residues. V lost 2 bases and J lost 3, with 12 bases in between. In germline, CDR1 is MNHEY, CDR2 SVGAGI. The DNA of the CDR3 is TGTGCCAGCAGTTACAGCGTCGACAGGACAGATACGCAGTATTTT. Translation gives CASSYSVDRTDTQYF.

The CDR3 bases are TGCGCCAGCAGCCGGGACGGCCCCGAAGCTTTCTTT. Protein sequence: CASSRDGPEAFF. The chain couples TRBV5-1 to TRBJ1-1; D may be TRBD1 (5 bases). The ends were cut back, 4 bases at V and 8 bases at J, with 12 bases in the middle. The CDR3 extends over 12 amino acids. Germline assignment: CDR1 SGHRS and CDR2 YFSETQ.

The chain employs TRBV27 and TRBJ2-4; 10 nucleotides match TRBD2. The CDR3 is 17 residues long. V shed 4 bases, J shed 2 bases, and the junction held 8 bases outside the gene matches. Germline V gene sequence: CDR1 MNHEY, CDR2 SMNVEV (reference sequence). The CDR3 nucleotides are TGTGCCAGCAGTTCCCTGGGGACTAGCGCGACCAAAAACATTCAGTACTTC. It yields the protein CASSSLGTSATKNIQYF.

The chain recombines TRBV7-9 with TRBJ2-7; 11 bases fit TRBD1. Germline CDR1 is SEHNR and CDR2 is FQNEAQ (reference sequence). V gave up 1 base and J gave up 7 bases; unmatched junction bases: 12. This CDR3 is 17 amino acids long. CDR3 nucleotide sequence: TGTGCCAGCAGCTTAGACCCCGTTGGACAGGGGGCTGGAGAGCAGTACTTC. Amino acid sequence: CASSLDPVGQGAGEQYF.

The V and J genes are TRBV5-1 and TRBJ2-1, with a weak D call TRBD2 (6 bases). V lost 0 bases to trimming and J lost 8 bases, with 15 bases between them. The CDR3 sequence is 15 residues long. Germline values: CDR1 SGHRS, CDR2 YFSETQ. CDR3 sequence (DNA): TGCGCCAGCAGCTTGGGGGGAGGCCCCGCCGATGAGCAGTTCTTC. Protein sequence: CASSLGGGPADEQFF.

This clone appeared a single time. The J gene is TRBJ2-3, the V gene TRBV28; TRBD1 matches 9 bases. The ends lost 10 bases at V and 2 bases at J; junction bases unmatched: 7. This CDR3 is 14 amino acids long. Germline V CDR1 and CDR2: MDHEN, SYDVKM. CDR3 sequence reads: CATRQGEITDTQYF. The CDR3 DNA is TGTGCCACTCGACAGGGGGAGATCACAGATACGCAGTATTTT.